This TCR beta chain is drawn from a study of cytomegalovirus exposure and HLA in healthy donors. Across the whole study: Earlier results showed roughly 110 million unique TCR beta sequences derived from about 179 million T cells. Out of several hundred genotyped donors, 81% belonged to the Caucasian-associated ancestry cluster.

Trimming cost V 5 bases and J 7 bases; bases outside gene matches: 4. CDR3 length: 13 amino acids. CDR1 is MNHEY, CDR2 SVGAGI, per germline. About this clone itself: The target antigen is unknown.

Study-level results: Presence/absence analyses assumed roughly uniform sequencing depth across donors, which may not hold. As confirmed in vitro, a few CMV-associated chains were specific for CMV antigens.

The PCR contained 60 Vbeta and 13 Jbeta primers. Only in-frame clones appear in the TCRdb table, and some are missing; sequencing was by immunoSEQ multiplex PCR. Of about 110,000 clones in the sample, less than 70% are singletons; the top ten hold 5.4%. This rearrangement joins TRBV6-5 to TRBJ2-7, with 11 bases fitting TRBD1. The material sequenced was PBMCs. This TCR came from a woman aged 70-85 years in good health and CMV-seropositive. CDR3 coding DNA: TGTGCCAGCAGTCGGACAGGGGGCGAAGAGCAGTACTTC. Residues: CASSRTGGEEQYF.